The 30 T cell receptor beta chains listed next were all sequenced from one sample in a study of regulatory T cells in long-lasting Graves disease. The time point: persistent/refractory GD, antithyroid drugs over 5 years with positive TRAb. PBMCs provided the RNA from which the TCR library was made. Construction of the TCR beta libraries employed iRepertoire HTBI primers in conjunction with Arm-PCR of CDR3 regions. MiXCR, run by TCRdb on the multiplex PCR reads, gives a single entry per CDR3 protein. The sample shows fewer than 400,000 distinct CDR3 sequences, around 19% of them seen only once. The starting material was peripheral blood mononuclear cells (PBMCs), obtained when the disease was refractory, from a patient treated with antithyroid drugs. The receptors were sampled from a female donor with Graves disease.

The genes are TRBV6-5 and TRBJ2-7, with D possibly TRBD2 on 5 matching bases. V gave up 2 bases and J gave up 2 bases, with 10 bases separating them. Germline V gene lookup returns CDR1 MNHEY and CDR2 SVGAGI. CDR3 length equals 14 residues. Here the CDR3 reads CASSYRARAYEQYF. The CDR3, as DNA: TGTGCCAGCAGTTACCGAGCGAGGGCCTACGAGCAGTACTTC.

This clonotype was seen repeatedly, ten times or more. This chain's CDR3 is CSVRGLAGDEQYF. The DNA for the CDR3 is TGCAGCGTAAGGGGACTAGCGGGAGACGAGCAGTACTTC. V usage is TRBV29-1 and J usage is TRBJ2-7, with 14 bases that match TRBD2. Looked up from germline, CDR1 is SQVTM and CDR2 is ANQGSEA. CDR3 size: 13 residues. V lost 6 bases to trimming and J lost 5 bases; unmatched junction nucleotides: 3.

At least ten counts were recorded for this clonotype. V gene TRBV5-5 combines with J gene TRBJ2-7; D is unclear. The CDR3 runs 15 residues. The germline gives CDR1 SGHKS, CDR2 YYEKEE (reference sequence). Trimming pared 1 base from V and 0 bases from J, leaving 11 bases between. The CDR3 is CASSLTGDSSYEQYF. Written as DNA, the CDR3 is TGTGCCAGCAGCTTGACTGGGGATAGCTCCTACGAGCAGTACTTC. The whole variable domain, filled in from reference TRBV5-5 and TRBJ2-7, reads DAGVTQSPTHLIKTRGQQVTLRCSPISGHKSVSWYQQVLGQGPQFIFQYYEKEERGRGNFPDRFSARQFPNYSSELNVNALLLGDSALYLCASSLTGDSSYEQYFGPGTRLTVT.

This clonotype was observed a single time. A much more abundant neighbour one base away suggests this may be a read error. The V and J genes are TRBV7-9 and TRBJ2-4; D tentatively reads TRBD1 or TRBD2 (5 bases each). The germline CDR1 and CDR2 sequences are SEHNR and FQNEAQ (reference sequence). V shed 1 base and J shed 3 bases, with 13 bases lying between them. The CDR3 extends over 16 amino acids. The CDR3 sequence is CASSLGLRGVKNIQYF. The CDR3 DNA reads TGTGCCAGCAGCTTAGGCCTTAGAGGGGTCAAAAACATTCAGTACTTC.

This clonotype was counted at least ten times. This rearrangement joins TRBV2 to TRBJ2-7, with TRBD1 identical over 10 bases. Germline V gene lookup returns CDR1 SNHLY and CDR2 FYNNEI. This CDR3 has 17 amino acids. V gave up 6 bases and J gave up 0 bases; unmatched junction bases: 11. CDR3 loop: CASRRPGTGESSYEQYF. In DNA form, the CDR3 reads TGTGCCAGCAGAAGACCTGGGACAGGGGAAAGCTCCTACGAGCAGTACTTC.

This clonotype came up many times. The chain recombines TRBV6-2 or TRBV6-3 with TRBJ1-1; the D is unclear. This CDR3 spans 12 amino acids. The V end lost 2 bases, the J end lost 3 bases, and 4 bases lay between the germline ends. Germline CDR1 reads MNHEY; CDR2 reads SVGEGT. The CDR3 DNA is TGTGCCAGCAGTTACCGGGACACTGAAGCTTTCTTT. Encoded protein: CASSYRDTEAFF.

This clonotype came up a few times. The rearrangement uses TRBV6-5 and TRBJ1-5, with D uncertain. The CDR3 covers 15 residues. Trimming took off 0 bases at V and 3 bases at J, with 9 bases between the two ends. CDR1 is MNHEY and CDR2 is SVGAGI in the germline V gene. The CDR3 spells CASSYSPQTNQPQHF. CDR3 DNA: TGTGCCAGCAGTTACTCTCCGCAAACCAATCAGCCCCAGCATTTT.

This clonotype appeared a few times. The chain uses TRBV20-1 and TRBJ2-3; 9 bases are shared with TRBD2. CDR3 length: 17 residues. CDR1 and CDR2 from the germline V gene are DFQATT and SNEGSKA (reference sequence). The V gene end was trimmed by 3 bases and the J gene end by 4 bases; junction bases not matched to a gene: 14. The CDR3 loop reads CSASPLIAGVVADTQYF. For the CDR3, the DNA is TGCAGTGCTAGCCCCCTGATAGCGGGAGTTGTGGCAGATACGCAGTATTTT.

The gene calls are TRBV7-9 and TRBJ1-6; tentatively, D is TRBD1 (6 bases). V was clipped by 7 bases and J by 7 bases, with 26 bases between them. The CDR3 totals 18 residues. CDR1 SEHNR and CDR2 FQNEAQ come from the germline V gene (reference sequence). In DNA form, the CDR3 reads TGTGCCAGCACCAGAGGCTTGACCCCGGACAGAAGAAATTCACCCCTCCACTTT. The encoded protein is CASTRGLTPDRRNSPLHF.

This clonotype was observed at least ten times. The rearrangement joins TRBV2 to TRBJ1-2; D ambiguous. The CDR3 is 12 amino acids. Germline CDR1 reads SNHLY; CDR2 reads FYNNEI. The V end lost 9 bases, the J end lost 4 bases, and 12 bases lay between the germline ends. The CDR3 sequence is CASPTERYGYTF. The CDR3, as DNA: TGTGCCAGTCCCACTGAGCGCTATGGCTACACCTTC.

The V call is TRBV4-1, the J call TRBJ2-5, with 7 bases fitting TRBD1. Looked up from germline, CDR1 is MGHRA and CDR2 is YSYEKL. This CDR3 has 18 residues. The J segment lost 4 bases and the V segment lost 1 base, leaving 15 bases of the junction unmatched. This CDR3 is CASSQGYRRQGKSETQYF. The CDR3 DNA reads TGCGCCAGCAGCCAAGGGTACCGCCGACAGGGAAAGTCAGAGACCCAGTACTTC.

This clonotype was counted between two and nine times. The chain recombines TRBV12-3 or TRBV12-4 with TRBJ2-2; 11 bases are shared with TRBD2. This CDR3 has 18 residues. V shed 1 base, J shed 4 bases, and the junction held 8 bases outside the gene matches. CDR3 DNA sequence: TGTGCCAGCAGTTTAGGCTTGGGGCTAGCGGGAGGCACCGGGGAGCTGTTTTTT. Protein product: CASSLGLGLAGGTGELFF.

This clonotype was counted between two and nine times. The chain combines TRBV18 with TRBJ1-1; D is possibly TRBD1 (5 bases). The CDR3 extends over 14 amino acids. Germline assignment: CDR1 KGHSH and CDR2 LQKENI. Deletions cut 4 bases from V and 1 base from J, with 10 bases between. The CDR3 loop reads CASSQSTENTEAFF. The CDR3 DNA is TGTGCCAGCTCACAATCGACAGAGAACACTGAAGCTTTCTTT.

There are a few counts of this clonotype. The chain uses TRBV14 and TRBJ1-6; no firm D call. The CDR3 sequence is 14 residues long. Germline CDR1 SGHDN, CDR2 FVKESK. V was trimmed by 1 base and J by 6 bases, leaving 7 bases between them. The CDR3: CASSQGTPNSPLHF. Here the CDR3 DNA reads TGTGCCAGCAGCCAAGGGACTCCTAATTCACCCCTCCACTTT.

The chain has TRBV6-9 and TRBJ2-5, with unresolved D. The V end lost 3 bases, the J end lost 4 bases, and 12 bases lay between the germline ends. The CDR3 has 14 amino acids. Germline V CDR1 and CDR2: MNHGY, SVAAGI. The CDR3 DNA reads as TGTGCCAGCAGTTACCCCGGGCTTCGAGAGACCCAGTACTTC. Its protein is CASSYPGLRETQYF.

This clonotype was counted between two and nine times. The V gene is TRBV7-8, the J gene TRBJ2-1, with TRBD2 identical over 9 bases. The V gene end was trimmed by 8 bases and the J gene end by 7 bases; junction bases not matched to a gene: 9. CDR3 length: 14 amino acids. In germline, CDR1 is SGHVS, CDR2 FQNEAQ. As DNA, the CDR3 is TGTGCCAGCCTGATAGCGGGAGTTGGTAATGAGCAGTTCTTC. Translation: CASLIAGVGNEQFF.

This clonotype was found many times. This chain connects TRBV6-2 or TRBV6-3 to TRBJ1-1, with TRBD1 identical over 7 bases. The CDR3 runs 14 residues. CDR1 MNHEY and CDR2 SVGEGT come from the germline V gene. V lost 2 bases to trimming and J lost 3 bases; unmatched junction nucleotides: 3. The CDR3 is CASSYLGTDTEAFF. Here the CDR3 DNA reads TGTGCCAGCAGTTACCTAGGGACAGACACTGAAGCTTTCTTT.

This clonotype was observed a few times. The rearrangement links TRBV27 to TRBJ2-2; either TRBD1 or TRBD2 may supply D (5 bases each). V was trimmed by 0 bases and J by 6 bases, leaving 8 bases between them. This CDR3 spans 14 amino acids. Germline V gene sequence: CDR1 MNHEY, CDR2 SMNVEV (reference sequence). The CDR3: CASSLSPGPGELFF. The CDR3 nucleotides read TGTGCCAGCAGTTTATCCCCGGGGCCCGGGGAGCTGTTTTTT.

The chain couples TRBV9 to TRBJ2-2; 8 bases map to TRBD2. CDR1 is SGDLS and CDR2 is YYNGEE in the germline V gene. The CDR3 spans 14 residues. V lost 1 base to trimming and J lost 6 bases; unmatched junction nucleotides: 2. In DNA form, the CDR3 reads TGTGCCAGCAGCGTATACGGGGGGGCCGGGGAGCTGTTTTTT. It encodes CASSVYGGAGELFF.

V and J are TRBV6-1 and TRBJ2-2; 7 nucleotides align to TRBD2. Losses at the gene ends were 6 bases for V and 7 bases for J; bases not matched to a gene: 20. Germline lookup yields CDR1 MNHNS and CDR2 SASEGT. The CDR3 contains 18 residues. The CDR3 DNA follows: TGTGCCAGCAGCCCCGGCCAGGGACTAATGGTAACTTACGGGGAGCTGTTTTTT. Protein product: CASSPGQGLMVTYGELFF.

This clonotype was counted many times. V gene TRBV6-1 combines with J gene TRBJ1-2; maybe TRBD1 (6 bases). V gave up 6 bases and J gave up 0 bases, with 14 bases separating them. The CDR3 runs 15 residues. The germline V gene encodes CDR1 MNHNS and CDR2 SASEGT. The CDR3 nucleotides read TGTGCCAGCAGCGAACAGGGCCTATCTAACTATGGCTACACCTTC. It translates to CASSEQGLSNYGYTF.

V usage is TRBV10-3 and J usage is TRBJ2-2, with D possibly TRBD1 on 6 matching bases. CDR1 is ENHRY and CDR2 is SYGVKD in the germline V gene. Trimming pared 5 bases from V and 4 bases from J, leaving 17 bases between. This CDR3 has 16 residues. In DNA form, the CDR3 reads TGTGCCATCAGTCGACTATTGGACAGCAGCACCGGGGAGCTGTTTTTT. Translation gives CAISRLLDSSTGELFF.

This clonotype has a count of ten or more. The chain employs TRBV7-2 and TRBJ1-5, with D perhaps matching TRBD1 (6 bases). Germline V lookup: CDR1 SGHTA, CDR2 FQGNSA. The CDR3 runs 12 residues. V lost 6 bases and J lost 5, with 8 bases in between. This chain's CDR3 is CASRDSDQPQHF. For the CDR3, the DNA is TGTGCCAGCAGGGACAGTGATCAGCCCCAGCATTTT.

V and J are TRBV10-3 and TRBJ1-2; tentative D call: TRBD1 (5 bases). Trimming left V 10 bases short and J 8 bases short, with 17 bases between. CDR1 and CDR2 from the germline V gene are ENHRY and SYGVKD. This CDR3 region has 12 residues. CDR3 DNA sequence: TGTGCCACGGGGACTATCTTAAACGGCTACACCTTC. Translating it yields CATGTILNGYTF.

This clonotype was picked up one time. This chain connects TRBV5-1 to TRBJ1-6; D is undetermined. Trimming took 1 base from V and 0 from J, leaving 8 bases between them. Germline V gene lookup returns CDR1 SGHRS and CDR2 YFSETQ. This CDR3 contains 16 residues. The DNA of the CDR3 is TGCGCCAGCAGCTTGTGGGGAGGCTCCTATAATTCACCCCTCCACTTT. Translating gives CASSLWGGSYNSPLHF.

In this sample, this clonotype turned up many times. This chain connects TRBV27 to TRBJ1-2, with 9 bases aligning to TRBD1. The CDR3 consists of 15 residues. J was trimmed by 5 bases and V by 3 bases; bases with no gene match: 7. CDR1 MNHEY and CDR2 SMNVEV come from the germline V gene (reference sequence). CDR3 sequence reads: CASSLRTGESYGYTF. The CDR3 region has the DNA TGTGCCAGCAGTTTGAGGACAGGGGAATCTTATGGCTACACCTTC.

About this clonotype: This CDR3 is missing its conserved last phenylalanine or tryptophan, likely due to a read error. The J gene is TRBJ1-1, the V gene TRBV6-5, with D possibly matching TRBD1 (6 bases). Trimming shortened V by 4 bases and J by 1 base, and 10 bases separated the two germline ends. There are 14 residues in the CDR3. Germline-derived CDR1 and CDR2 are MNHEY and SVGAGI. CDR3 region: CASSSTGSNTEAFL. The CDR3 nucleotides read TGTGCCAGCAGTTCCACAGGGTCGAACACTGAAGCTTTCCTT.

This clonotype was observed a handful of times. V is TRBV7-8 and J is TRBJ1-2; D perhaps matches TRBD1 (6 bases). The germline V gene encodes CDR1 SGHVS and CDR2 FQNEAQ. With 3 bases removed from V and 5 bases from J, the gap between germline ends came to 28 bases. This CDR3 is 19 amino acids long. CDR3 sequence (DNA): TGTGCCAGCAGCTTTTGGGCGGGTCCCCGGGCGGGGGGCCAGTATGGCTACACCTTC. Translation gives CASSFWAGPRAGGQYGYTF.

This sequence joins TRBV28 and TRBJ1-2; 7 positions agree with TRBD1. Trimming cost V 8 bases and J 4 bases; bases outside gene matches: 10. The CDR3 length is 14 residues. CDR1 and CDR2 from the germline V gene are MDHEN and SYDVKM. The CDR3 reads CASGTPGQPYGYTF. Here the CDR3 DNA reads TGTGCCAGCGGAACACCGGGACAGCCCTATGGCTACACCTTC.

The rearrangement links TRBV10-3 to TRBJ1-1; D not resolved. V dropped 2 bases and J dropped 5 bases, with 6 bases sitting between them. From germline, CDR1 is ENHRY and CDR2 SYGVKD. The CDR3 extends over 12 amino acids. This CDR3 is CAISERGTEAFF. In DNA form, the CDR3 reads TGTGCCATCAGTGAGCGTGGAACTGAAGCTTTCTTT.